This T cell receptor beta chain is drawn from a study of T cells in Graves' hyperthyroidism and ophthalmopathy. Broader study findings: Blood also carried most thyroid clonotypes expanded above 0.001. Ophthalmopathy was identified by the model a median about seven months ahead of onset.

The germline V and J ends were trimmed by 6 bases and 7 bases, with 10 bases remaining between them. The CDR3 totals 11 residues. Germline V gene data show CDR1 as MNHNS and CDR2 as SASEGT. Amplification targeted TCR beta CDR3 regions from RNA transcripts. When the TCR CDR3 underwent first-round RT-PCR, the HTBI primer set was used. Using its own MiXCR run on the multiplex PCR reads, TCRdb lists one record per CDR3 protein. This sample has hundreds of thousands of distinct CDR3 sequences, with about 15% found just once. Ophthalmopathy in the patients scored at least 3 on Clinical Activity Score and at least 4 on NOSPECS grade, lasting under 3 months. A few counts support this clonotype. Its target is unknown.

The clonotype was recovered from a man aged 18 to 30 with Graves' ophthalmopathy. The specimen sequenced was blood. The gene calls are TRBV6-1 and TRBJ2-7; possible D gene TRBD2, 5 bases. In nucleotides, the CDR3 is TGTGCCAGCAGCTGGACTCAGGAGCAGTACTTC. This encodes CASSWTQEQYF.